A single TCR beta chain is shown here with its context. Repertoires were generated with immunoSEQ multiplex PCR, while TCRdb's copy carries only in-frame clones and drops some. The sample lists around 250,000 clones; around 83% were seen once. The sample belongs to a study of blood T cell repertoires in COVID-19. Across the study: Nucleic acid was either cDNA or gDNA, and it came from T cells, B-cell-depleted T cells, or PBMCs.

In assigning cohorts, the study relied on participant-reported clinical history. Up to 2 weeks before entering the study, exposed participants had met a COVID-19 case. Germline V gene sequence: CDR1 GTSNPN, CDR2 SVGIG (reference sequence). CDR3 length: 14 amino acids. V gave up 7 bases and J gave up 3 bases; unmatched junction bases: 10. This chain connects TRBV30 to TRBJ2-3, with 7 bases identical to TRBD1. The clonotype originates from a woman between 50 and 59 years old who had been exposed to COVID-19. Input material: PBMCs or T cells enriched from blood (not recorded which). Here the CDR3 DNA reads TGTGCCTCAACCAGACAGGGAAGGACAGATACGCAGTATTTT. Encoded protein: CASTRQGRTDTQYF.